This passage covers 13 T cell receptor beta chains from one sample sequenced in a study of radiation and T cells in renal cell carcinoma. Measured with immunoSEQ multiplex PCR; TCRdb has only the in-frame clones, and not every one. The sample has tens of thousands of clones; over 75% are singletons. Time point reported: baseline pretreatment blood. Treatment described: 15 Gy SBRT to primary tumor, nephrectomy 4 weeks later. The starting material was blood, obtained from a patient whose treatment included radiotherapy and nephrectomy. Every receptor here comes from a man between 60 and 70 years old with renal cell carcinoma.

The V call is TRBV28, the J call TRBJ1-2, with a weak D call TRBD1 (5 bases). Trimming stripped 6 bases from V and 8 bases from J, with 16 bases between. The CDR3 spans 13 residues. The germline gives CDR1 MDHEN, CDR2 SYDVKM. This CDR3 is CASRPEGKGGYTF. CDR3 DNA: TGTGCCAGCAGACCTGAGGGGAAGGGGGGCTACACCTTC.

V usage is TRBV5-7 and J usage is TRBJ2-2; tentative D call: TRBD1 (6 bases). TRBV5-7 is known as an ORF, though its function is uncertain. Trimming shortened V by 0 bases and J by 2 bases, and 14 bases separated the two germline ends. This CDR3 is 17 amino acids long. CDR3 protein: CASSLVPGTPNTGELFF. The CDR3 DNA follows: TGTGCCAGCAGCTTGGTACCAGGGACACCAAACACCGGGGAGCTGTTTTTT.

The J gene is TRBJ1-5, the V gene TRBV29-1, with no clear D. CDR1 is SQVTM, CDR2 ANQGSEA, per germline. The CDR3 is made up of 14 amino acids. The V end was cut by 5 bases, the J end by 0 bases, with 11 bases between. The CDR3 region is CSVRTGNSNQPQHF. DNA for the CDR3: TGCAGCGTTAGAACGGGGAATAGCAATCAGCCCCAGCATTTT.

The chain links TRBV27 to TRBJ2-7; perhaps TRBD1 as D (7 bases). This CDR3 has 15 residues. Trimming left V 5 bases short and J 0 bases short, with 14 bases between. Looked up from germline, CDR1 is MNHEY and CDR2 is SMNVEV (reference sequence). CDR3 DNA: TGTGCCAGCAGTCCCAGGGGGGCAGGCTCCTACGAGCAGTACTTC. Protein sequence: CASSPRGAGSYEQYF.

The rearrangement links TRBV28 to TRBJ1-2, with D possibly TRBD1 on 5 matching bases. CDR3 size: 16 residues. Between the trimmed V and J ends, which lost 6 bases and 2 bases, there was a span of 19 bases. Germline V gene data show CDR1 as MDHEN and CDR2 as SYDVKM. Written as DNA, the CDR3 is TGTGCCAGCAGCCAGACCCCAGGGTATTCGAACTATGGCTACACCTTC. Encoded protein: CASSQTPGYSNYGYTF.

The chain couples TRBV5-5 to TRBJ2-3; D gene ambiguous. This CDR3 has 14 residues. From germline, CDR1 is SGHKS and CDR2 YYEKEE (reference sequence). The germline V and J ends were trimmed by 3 bases and 0 bases, with 8 bases remaining between them. The chain's CDR3 is CASSSVSSTDTQYF. The CDR3 DNA sequence: TGTGCCAGCAGCTCGGTTTCTAGCACAGATACGCAGTATTTT.

This clone was counted at least ten times. The rearrangement joins TRBV29-1 to TRBJ2-7; 7 bases are a match to TRBD2. The V segment lost 6 bases and the J segment 3 bases; nucleotides outside the gene matches: 11. Per the germline V gene, CDR1 is SQVTM and CDR2 is ANQGSEA. The CDR3 runs 14 residues. CDR3 protein: CSVGPSPSGYEQYF. The CDR3 DNA is TGCAGCGTGGGCCCCTCACCTAGCGGCTACGAGCAGTACTTC.

The genes are TRBV5-1 and TRBJ1-1, with D unresolved. This CDR3 contains 14 residues. Per germline, CDR1 SGHRS and CDR2 YFSETQ. With 2 bases removed from V and 1 base from J, the gap between germline ends came to 9 bases. As DNA, the CDR3 is TGCGCCAGCAGCTTCCCAGGAAGGAACACTGAAGCTTTCTTT. This translates into CASSFPGRNTEAFF.

This chain connects TRBV5-1 to TRBJ2-2; tentative D call: TRBD1 (6 bases). Germline V lookup: CDR1 SGHRS, CDR2 YFSETQ. V lost 0 bases and J 6 bases, leaving 18 bases between the germline ends. The CDR3 sequence is 17 residues long. The CDR3 region is CASSLAASQGRSGELFF. CDR3 coding DNA: TGCGCCAGCAGCTTGGCTGCCAGTCAGGGGCGGTCCGGGGAGCTGTTTTTT.

The V call is TRBV7-2, the J call TRBJ2-5; D possibly corresponds to TRBD2 (5 bases). Looked up from germline, CDR1 is SGHTA and CDR2 is FQGNSA. This CDR3 is 13 amino acids long. Trimming shortened V by 9 bases and J by 5 bases, and 16 bases separated the two germline ends. The CDR3 bases are TGTGCCAGGTCGGATGGGGAGCAGGAGACCCAGTACTTC. It is translated as CARSDGEQETQYF.

V and J are TRBV9 and TRBJ2-1; D gene uncertain. The V and J ends lost 3 bases and 6 bases respectively, with 16 bases between them. Germline V gene sequence: CDR1 SGDLS, CDR2 YYNGEE. This CDR3 comprises 15 residues. CDR3 DNA: TGTGCCAGCAGCGAGACGGGTCGGCAGATCAATGAGCAGTTCTTC. Its translation: CASSETGRQINEQFF.

The chain is built from TRBV7-2 and TRBJ2-1; a possible D gene is TRBD2 (6 bases). Germline V gene lookup returns CDR1 SGHTA and CDR2 FQGNSA. With 4 bases removed from V and 4 bases from J, the gap between germline ends came to 14 bases. The CDR3 consists of 15 residues. CDR3 sequence reads: CASSSPGERYNEQFF. The CDR3 region has the DNA TGTGCCAGCAGCTCCCCGGGGGAACGGTACAATGAGCAGTTCTTC. The full variable domain, its missing parts supplied by reference TRBV7-2 and TRBJ2-1, is GAGVSQSPSNKVTEKGKDVELRCDPISGHTALYWYRQSLGQGLEFLIYFQGNSAPDKSGLPSDRFSAERTGGSVSTLTIQRTQQEDSAVYLCASSSPGERYNEQFFGPGTRLTVL.

This clone was detected once. J is TRBJ2-7 and V is TRBV9; 7 bases map to TRBD1. This CDR3 is 14 amino acids long. In germline, CDR1 is SGDLS, CDR2 YYNGEE. V shed 0 bases and J 3 bases; nucleotides not matched to a gene: 3. Here the CDR3 DNA reads TGTGCCAGCAGCGTAGGTCGGACAGGCTACGAGCAGTACTTC. It codes for CASSVGRTGYEQYF.